This entry lists 21 T cell receptor beta chains sequenced from one sample in a study of cytomegalovirus exposure and HLA in healthy donors. 13 Jbeta primers and 60 Vbeta primers were used for the PCR. Clones were read by immunoSEQ multiplex PCR, and TCRdb kept only the in-frame ones, dropping some. Altogether around 250,000 clones are present, around 81% being singletons, with the ten largest covering around 8%. The sample consisted of PBMCs. These receptor sequences come from a woman aged 60 to 75 in good health and CMV-seropositive.

This chain joins TRBV20-1 and TRBJ2-7; D gene uncertain. Between the trimmed V and J ends, which lost 0 bases and 2 bases, there was a span of 2 bases. The CDR3 extends over 11 amino acids. Germline-derived CDR1 and CDR2 are DFQATT and SNEGSKA (reference sequence). CDR3 nucleotide sequence: TGCAGTGCTAGAGACACCTACGAGCAGTACTTC. Residues: CSARDTYEQYF.

J is TRBJ1-6 and V is TRBV2; 9 nucleotides line up with TRBD1. The V and J ends lost 10 bases and 5 bases, in that order; junction bases with no gene match: 3. The CDR3 has 13 amino acids. Germline CDR1 reads SNHLY; CDR2 reads FYNNEI. CDR3 region: CATRTGDNSPLHF. The CDR3 coding sequence is TGTGCCACCAGGACAGGGGATAATTCACCCCTCCACTTT.

The V call is TRBV7-9, the J call TRBJ1-1, with D possibly matching TRBD1 (6 bases). The CDR3 runs to 15 residues. Germline assignment: CDR1 SEHNR and CDR2 FQNEAQ (reference sequence). Trimming cost V 2 bases and J 3 bases, with 13 bases left between them. The CDR3 nucleotides are TGTGCCAGCAGCTTACGGTCGGGGGGGCACACTGAAGCTTTCTTT. Translation gives CASSLRSGGHTEAFF.

The chain links TRBV29-1 to TRBJ1-1; D may be TRBD1 (6 bases). This CDR3 region has 13 residues. V lost 6 bases, J lost 1 base, and 12 bases lay in between. Germline V gene sequence: CDR1 SQVTM, CDR2 ANQGSEA. CDR3 sequence (DNA): TGCAGCGTGTTTACAGGGACGAACACTGAAGCTTTCTTT. This translates into CSVFTGTNTEAFF.

The V and J genes are TRBV5-1 and TRBJ2-2; 7 positions match TRBD1. V shed 3 bases, J shed 4 bases, and the junction held 15 bases outside the gene matches. The CDR3 extends over 18 amino acids. Germline CDR1 SGHRS, CDR2 YFSETQ. The DNA for the CDR3 is TGCGCCAGCAGCTGGGGACAGACCCTCAAGAAAGTCACCGGGGAGCTGTTTTTT. This sequence encodes CASSWGQTLKKVTGELFF.

This clone was observed a handful of times. The chain is built from TRBV5-1 and TRBJ1-3; the D is unclear. Germline-derived CDR1 and CDR2 are SGHRS and YFSETQ. There are 14 residues in the CDR3. V was cut by 3 bases and J by 2 bases, with 9 bases left in between. CDR3 protein: CASSSQSAGNTIYF. CDR3 DNA sequence: TGCGCCAGCAGCTCCCAGAGCGCTGGAAACACCATATATTTT.

This clone has more than one count but fewer than ten. The chain is built from TRBV5-5 and TRBJ2-1; maybe TRBD1 (5 bases). CDR1 is SGHKS, CDR2 YYEKEE, per germline (reference sequence). The length of the CDR3 is 14 residues. The ends were cut back, 4 bases at V and 5 bases at J, with 13 bases in the middle. The CDR3 DNA sequence: TGTGCCAGCAGCCCCGGCCCCAGGGACAATGAGCAGTTCTTC. It is translated as CASSPGPRDNEQFF.

J is TRBJ2-3 and V is TRBV4-2, with TRBD2 matching 7 bases. J lost 3 bases, V lost 1 base, and 1 base had no gene match. The germline CDR1 and CDR2 sequences are LGHNA and YNFKEQ. This CDR3 is 14 amino acids long. CDR3: CASSQGGGTDTQYF. As DNA, the CDR3 is TGTGCCAGCAGCCAAGGGGGGGGGACAGATACGCAGTATTTT.

The chain uses TRBV10-2 and TRBJ2-1, with D possibly TRBD2 on 5 matching bases. The germline V gene encodes CDR1 WSHSY and CDR2 SAAADI. Trimming shortened V by 10 bases and J by 9 bases, and 16 bases separated the two germline ends. The CDR3 is 12 amino acids. This CDR3 is CATREEEAEQFF. The DNA of the CDR3 is TGCGCCACCCGAGAGGAGGAGGCTGAGCAGTTCTTC.

V and J are TRBV28 and TRBJ1-3; D gene unclear. Looked up from germline, CDR1 is MDHEN and CDR2 is SYDVKM. CDR3 size: 13 residues. Trimming removed 8 bases at V and 3 bases at J, with 11 bases between. For the CDR3, the DNA is TGTGCCAGCTATACCCCCAGTGGAAACACCATATATTTT. As protein: CASYTPSGNTIYF.

This sequence joins TRBV28 and TRBJ2-7; D unclear. Trimming pared 2 bases from V and 3 bases from J, leaving 8 bases between. This CDR3 has 13 residues. Germline CDR1 reads MDHEN; CDR2 reads SYDVKM. The CDR3 reads CASSLPSLYEQYF. As DNA, the CDR3 is TGTGCCAGCAGTTTACCTAGTCTCTACGAGCAGTACTTC. Full variable domain (rest looked up from reference TRBV28 and TRBJ2-7): DVKVTQSSRYLVKRTGEKVFLECVQDMDHENMFWYRQDPGLGLRLIYFSYDVKMKEKGDIPEGYSVSREKKERFSLILESASTNQTSMYLCASSLPSLYEQYFGPGTRLTVT.

This clone was recorded once. This chain uses TRBV4-1 with TRBJ2-7, with 7 bases matching TRBD2. CDR3 length: 17 amino acids. With 3 bases clipped from V and 4 bases from J, the junction kept 15 bases outside the gene matches. CDR1 and CDR2 from the germline V gene are MGHRA and YSYEKL. The CDR3 sequence: CASSQGGGSYRVYEQYF. The CDR3 coding sequence is TGCGCCAGCAGCCAGGGGGGGGGTTCGTACCGGGTTTACGAGCAGTACTTC.

V is TRBV7-9 and J is TRBJ2-5; TRBD2 matches 8 bases. Germline lookup yields CDR1 SEHNR and CDR2 FQNEAQ (reference sequence). J was trimmed by 1 base and V by 3 bases; bases with no gene match: 1. The CDR3 has 14 amino acids. The CDR3 DNA reads TGTGCCAGCAGCTTGGGGACTAGCCAAGAGACCCAGTACTTC. Translation: CASSLGTSQETQYF.

The chain employs TRBV6-6 and TRBJ2-7; 7 bases are a match to TRBD2. Germline V lookup: CDR1 MNHNY, CDR2 SVGAGI (reference sequence). The ends lost 0 bases at V and 4 bases at J; junction bases unmatched: 3. The CDR3 is 14 amino acids. The chain's CDR3 is CASSYSASGYEQYF. For the CDR3, the DNA is TGTGCCAGCAGTTACTCGGCTAGCGGTTACGAGCAGTACTTC.

CDR3 nucleotides: TGTGCCACCAGCCCGGGCGGGCTAGCGGTCTCCTACGAGCAGTACTTC. Its protein product is CATSPGGLAVSYEQYF. The V gene is TRBV15, the J gene TRBJ2-7; 7 bases are a match to TRBD2. V gave up 5 bases and J gave up 0 bases; unmatched junction bases: 10. The germline V gene has CDR1 LNHNV and CDR2 YYDKDF (reference sequence). This CDR3 region has 16 residues.

The CDR3 DNA is TGTGCCAGTAAAATAGGGACAGGGGCCTATGGCTACACCTTC. Encoded protein: CASKIGTGAYGYTF. The chain joins TRBV19 to TRBJ1-2, with 10 bases fitting TRBD1. This CDR3 comprises 14 residues. Trimming took 7 bases from V and 4 from J; bases not matched to a gene: 6. CDR1 LNHDA and CDR2 SQIVND come from the germline V gene (reference sequence).

Only one count was recorded for this clone. The chain uses TRBV27 and TRBJ2-1, with 10 bases that match TRBD2. Per the germline V gene, CDR1 is MNHEY and CDR2 is SMNVEV (reference sequence). J gave up 3 bases and V 5 bases, and 7 bases lay outside the gene matches. This CDR3 has 16 amino acids. The CDR3: CASSAHRLAGYNEQFF. The CDR3 nucleotides are TGTGCCAGCAGTGCCCACAGACTAGCGGGCTACAATGAGCAGTTCTTC.

CDR3 nucleotides: TGTGCCAGCGGCAGGGACAGGGCACATGGCTACACCTTC. This sequence encodes CASGRDRAHGYTF. The chain recombines TRBV5-4 with TRBJ1-2; 9 positions match TRBD1. The CDR3 has 13 amino acids. Germline V gives CDR1 SGHNT, CDR2 YYREEE (reference sequence). V lost 7 bases, J lost 6 bases, and 7 bases stayed unmatched. Based on the CDR3 plus reference TRBV5-4 and TRBJ1-2, the full variable domain is ETGVTQSPTHLIKTRGQQVTLRCSSQSGHNTVSWYQQALGQGPQFIFQYYREEENGRGNFPPRFSGLQFPNYSSELNVNALELDDSALYLCASGRDRAHGYTFGSGTRLTVV.

This sequence joins TRBV4-1 and TRBJ1-3, with TRBD1 matching over 7 bases. After removal of 2 bases from V and 4 bases from J, the junction contained 11 bases not matched to a gene. Germline CDR1 reads MGHRA; CDR2 reads YSYEKL. The CDR3 runs 17 residues. The DNA of the CDR3 is TGCGCCAGCAGCCAAAACCCCCACGGGACAGCGGGAAACACCATATATTTT. Translating it yields CASSQNPHGTAGNTIYF.

The rearrangement joins TRBV30 to TRBJ2-3, with D possibly TRBD2 on 6 matching bases. Germline V lookup: CDR1 GTSNPN, CDR2 SVGIG (reference sequence). V lost 4 bases and J 0 bases, leaving 14 bases between the germline ends. The CDR3 runs 15 residues. The CDR3 nucleotides read TGTGCCTGGAAAAGGCTAGCGACTAGCACAGATACGCAGTATTTT. This sequence encodes CAWKRLATSTDTQYF. Full variable domain (remainder filled in from reference TRBV30 and TRBJ2-3): SQTIHQWPATLVQPVGSPLSLECTVEGTSNPNLYWYRQAAGRGLQLLFYSVGIGQISSEVPQNLSASRPQDRQFILSSKKLLLSDSGFYLCAWKRLATSTDTQYFGPGTRLTVL.

This rearrangement joins TRBV30 to TRBJ2-7; D possibly corresponds to TRBD2 (6 bases). This CDR3 contains 15 residues. The germline V gene has CDR1 GTSNPN and CDR2 SVGIG (reference sequence). With 0 bases removed from V and 2 bases from J, the gap between germline ends came to 14 bases. DNA of the CDR3: TGTGCCTGGAGTGTCGCGTGGAGGGCCCCCTACGAGCAGTACTTC. This translates into CAWSVAWRAPYEQYF.